This T cell receptor (beta chain) was identified in a study of Graves' ophthalmopathy and Graves' hyperthyroidism. Study overall: The collection of peripheral blood took place at initial diagnosis, before any treatment.

This clonotype was seen many times. Its antigen is not identified. General observations from the study: The model reached approximately 71% sensitivity and approximately 72% specificity for predicting ophthalmopathy progression.

V was clipped by 4 bases and J by 3 bases; unmatched bases: 12. Per germline, CDR1 SGHVS and CDR2 FQNEAQ. This CDR3 has 17 residues. Patients with other autoimmune diseases, uncontrolled infections, pregnancy or lactation were excluded. RNA transcripts provided the template for amplifying TCR beta CDR3 regions. Investigators did first-round RT-PCR with HTBI primers, then second-round multiplex PCR. TCRdb used MiXCR to reprocess the multiplex PCR reads, holding one entry per CDR3 protein. The data show approximately 210,000 distinct CDR3 sequences, roughly 29% seen once. The clonotype comes from a man aged 50 or older with Graves' ophthalmopathy. The chain carries TRBV7-8 and TRBJ1-5, with 7 bases identical to TRBD1. Source material: peripheral blood. The chain's CDR3 is CASSSSGTARINQPQHF. The CDR3 nucleotides read TGTGCCAGCAGCTCCTCCGGGACAGCAAGAATCAATCAGCCCCAGCATTTT.